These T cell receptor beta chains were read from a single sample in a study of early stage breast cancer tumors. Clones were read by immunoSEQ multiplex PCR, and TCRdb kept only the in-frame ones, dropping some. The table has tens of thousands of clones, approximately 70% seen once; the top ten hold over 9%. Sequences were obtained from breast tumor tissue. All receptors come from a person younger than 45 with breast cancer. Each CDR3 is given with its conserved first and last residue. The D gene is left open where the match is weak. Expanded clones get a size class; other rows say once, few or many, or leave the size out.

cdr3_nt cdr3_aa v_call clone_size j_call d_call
TGTGCCAGCTCACAGGGGGGAGATCTCTCCTACGAGCAGTACTTC CASSQGGDLSYEQYF TRBV18 - TRBJ2-7 -
TGTGCCAGGAATATAGACAGGGCCAATCAGCCCCAGCATTTT CARNIDRANQPQHF TRBV21-1 - TRBJ1-5 -
TGCGCCAGCGTCCCCCACCGGGACTACGTTAGCACAGATACGCAGTATTTT CASVPHRDYVSTDTQYF TRBV10-2 - TRBJ2-3 TRBD2
TGTGCCAGCAGTGAATGGGGCGGGGAGCTGTTTTTT CASSEWGGELFF TRBV6-1 few TRBJ2-2 -
TGTGCCAGTAGTATATCCTCTAGCGGAGGGGGAGAGACCCAGTACTTC CASSISSSGGGETQYF TRBV19 few TRBJ2-5 -
TGTGCCAGCAGTGTAGCGCGGGAGTTAAGCTCCTACAATGAGCAGTTCTTC CASSVARELSSYNEQFF TRBV2 - TRBJ2-1 TRBD2
TGCGCCAGCAGGGTTAGCGGGAGAGCCTACGAGCAGTACTTC CASRVSGRAYEQYF TRBV10-2 - TRBJ2-7 TRBD2
TGTGCCAGCAGCCCTCCGGGGCAGAGCTACGAGCAGTACTTC CASSPPGQSYEQYF TRBV4-2 - TRBJ2-7 -
TGCGCCAGCAGCCAAGAATCCATGAACACTGAAGCTTTCTTT CASSQESMNTEAFF TRBV4-1 - TRBJ1-1 -
TGCGCCAGCAGAGAGGGGGGGGACGAGCCCCAGCATTTT CASREGGDEPQHF TRBV5-1 - TRBJ1-5 -
TGTGCAAGTCGACGCCGGGACAGGGGTCACTATGGCTACACCTTC CASRRRDRGHYGYTF TRBV12-2 - TRBJ1-2 -
TGCGCCAGCAGCCACCCCGACAGGGGGCGTAATGAAAAACTGTTTTTT CASSHPDRGRNEKLFF TRBV4-1 - TRBJ1-4 TRBD1
TGTGCCAGCAGCCCCCGGGGGACGAACACCGGGGAGCTGTTTTTT CASSPRGTNTGELFF TRBV11-3 - TRBJ2-2 -
TGTGCCAGCGGAAGGGACAGCTCCTACAATGAGCAGTTCTTC CASGRDSSYNEQFF TRBV2 - TRBJ2-1 TRBD1
TGTGCCAGCATTGAGGGGGGCAGGGACACTGAAGCTTTCTTT CASIEGGRDTEAFF TRBV5-4 - TRBJ1-1 -
TGTGCCTGGAGGATGACCTACGAGCAGTACTTC CAWRMTYEQYF TRBV30 - TRBJ2-7 -
TGTGCCAGCAGCTTTAACGCCCCAGGAACAGGGGGCGCGGATACGCAGTATTTT CASSFNAPGTGGADTQYF TRBV7-6 - TRBJ2-3 TRBD1
TGTGCCAGCAGCTTAACCGGGACTAGCGGGGAGCTGTACTTC CASSLTGTSGELYF TRBV7-3 few TRBJ2-7 TRBD2
TGTGCCAGCAGCTTGGCGGGACAGAACACTGAAGCTTTCTTT CASSLAGQNTEAFF TRBV5-4 once TRBJ1-1 -
TGTGCCAGCAGCCTACTGAAAGGGGGCGCGAACACCGGGGAGCTGGTTTTT CASSLLKGGANTGELVF TRBV5-4 - TRBJ2-2 TRBD1
TGTGCCAGCAGCGCCGGGGCAGGGGCGATCTACGAGCAGTACTTC CASSAGAGAIYEQYF TRBV7-8 few TRBJ2-7 -
TGTGCCAGCAGCTTAGGGGGGCGGTGGATTCCCCTCCACTTT CASSLGGRWIPLHF TRBV7-3 - TRBJ1-6 -
TGTGCCAGCAGCTCCGGGACCCTGGAGCAGTACTTC CASSSGTLEQYF TRBV5-6 - TRBJ2-7 -
TGCAGCGTTGCAGCGGGAGCCGTCAATGAGCAGTTCTTC CSVAAGAVNEQFF TRBV29-1 - TRBJ2-1 TRBD2